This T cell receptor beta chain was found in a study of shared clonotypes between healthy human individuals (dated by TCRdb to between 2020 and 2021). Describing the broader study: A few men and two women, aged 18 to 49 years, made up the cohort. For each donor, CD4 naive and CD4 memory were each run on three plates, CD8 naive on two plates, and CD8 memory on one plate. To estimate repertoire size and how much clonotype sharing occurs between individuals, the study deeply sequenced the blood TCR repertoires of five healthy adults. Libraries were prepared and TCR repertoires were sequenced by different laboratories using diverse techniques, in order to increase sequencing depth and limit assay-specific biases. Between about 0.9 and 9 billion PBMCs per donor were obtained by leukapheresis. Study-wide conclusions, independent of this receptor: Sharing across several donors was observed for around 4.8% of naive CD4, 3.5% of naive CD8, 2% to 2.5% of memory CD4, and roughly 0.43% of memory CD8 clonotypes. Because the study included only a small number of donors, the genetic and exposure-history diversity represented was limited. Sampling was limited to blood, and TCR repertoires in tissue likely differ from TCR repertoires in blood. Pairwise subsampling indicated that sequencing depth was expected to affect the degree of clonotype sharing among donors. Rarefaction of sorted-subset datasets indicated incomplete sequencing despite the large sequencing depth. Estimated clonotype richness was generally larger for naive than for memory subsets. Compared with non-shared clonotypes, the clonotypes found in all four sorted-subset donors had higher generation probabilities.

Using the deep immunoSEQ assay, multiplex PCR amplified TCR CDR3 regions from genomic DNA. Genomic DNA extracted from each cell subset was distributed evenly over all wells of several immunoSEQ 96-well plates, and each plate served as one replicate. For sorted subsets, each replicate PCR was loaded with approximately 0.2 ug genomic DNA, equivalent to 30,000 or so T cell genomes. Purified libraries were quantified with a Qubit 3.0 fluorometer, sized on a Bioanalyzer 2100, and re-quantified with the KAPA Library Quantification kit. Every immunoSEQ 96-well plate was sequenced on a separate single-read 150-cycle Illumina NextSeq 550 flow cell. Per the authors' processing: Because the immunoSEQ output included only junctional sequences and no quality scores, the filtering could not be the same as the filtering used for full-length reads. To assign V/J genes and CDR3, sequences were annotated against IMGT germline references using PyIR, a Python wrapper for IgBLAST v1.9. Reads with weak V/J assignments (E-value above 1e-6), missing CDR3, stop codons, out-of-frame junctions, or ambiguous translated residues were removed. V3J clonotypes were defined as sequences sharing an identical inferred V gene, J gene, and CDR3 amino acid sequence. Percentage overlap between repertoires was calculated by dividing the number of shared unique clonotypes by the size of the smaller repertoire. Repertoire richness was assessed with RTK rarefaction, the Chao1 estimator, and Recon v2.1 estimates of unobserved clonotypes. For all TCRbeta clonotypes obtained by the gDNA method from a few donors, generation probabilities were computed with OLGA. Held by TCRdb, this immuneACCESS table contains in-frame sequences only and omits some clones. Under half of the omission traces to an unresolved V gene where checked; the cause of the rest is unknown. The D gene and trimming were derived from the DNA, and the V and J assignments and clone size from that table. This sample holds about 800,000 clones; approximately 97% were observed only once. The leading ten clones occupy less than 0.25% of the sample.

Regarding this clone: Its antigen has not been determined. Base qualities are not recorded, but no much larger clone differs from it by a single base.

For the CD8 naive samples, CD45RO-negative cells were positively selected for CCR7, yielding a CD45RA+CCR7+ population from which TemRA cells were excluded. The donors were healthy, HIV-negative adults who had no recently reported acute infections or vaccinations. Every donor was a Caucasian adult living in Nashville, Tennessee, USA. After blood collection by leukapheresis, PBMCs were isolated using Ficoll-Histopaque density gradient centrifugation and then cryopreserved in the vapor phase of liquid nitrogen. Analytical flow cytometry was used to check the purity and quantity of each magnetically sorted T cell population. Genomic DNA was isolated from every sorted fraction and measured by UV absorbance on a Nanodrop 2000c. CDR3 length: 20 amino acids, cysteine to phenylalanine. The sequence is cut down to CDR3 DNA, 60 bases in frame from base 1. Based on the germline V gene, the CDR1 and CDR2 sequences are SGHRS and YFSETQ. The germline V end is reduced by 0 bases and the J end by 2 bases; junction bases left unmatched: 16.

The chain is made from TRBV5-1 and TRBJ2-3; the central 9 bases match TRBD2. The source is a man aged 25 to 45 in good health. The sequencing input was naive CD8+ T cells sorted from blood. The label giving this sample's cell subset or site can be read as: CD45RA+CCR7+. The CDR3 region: CASSLGIGAGGPVNTDTQYF. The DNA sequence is TGCGCCAGCAGCTTGGGAATAGGGGCGGGAGGGCCTGTAAACACAGATACGCAGTATTTT.